The rows below give T cell receptor beta chains drawn from one sample of a study of beta chain features in type 1 diabetes. Clones were sequenced by immunoSEQ multiplex PCR, and TCRdb holds only the in-frame ones, with some missing. The sample yields 300,000 or so clones, roughly 13% seen once. The sequencing sample was made of naive CD4+ T cells from blood. All receptors derive from a woman under 30 with type 1 diabetes. CDR3s include the opening cysteine and the closing phenylalanine or tryptophan. Fields, in order: V gene, CDR3 protein.

V gene: TRBV5-4; CDR3 protein: CASSFGLAGVGKNIQYF
V gene: TRBV7-9; CDR3 protein: CASSPLGGDTQYF
V gene: TRBV6-5; CDR3 protein: CASSYSSLAGYNEQFF
V gene: TRBV11-3; CDR3 protein: CASSSWEAGPLYNEQFF
V gene: TRBV9; CDR3 protein: CASSYGTGMLKTQYF
V gene: TRBV9; CDR3 protein: CASSVGTQQETQYF
V gene: TRBV5-4; CDR3 protein: CASSSGRTSEETQYF
V gene: TRBV5-1; CDR3 protein: CASSLGGNSYNEQFF
V gene: TRBV28; CDR3 protein: CASSTSGRSYNEQFF
V gene: TRBV30; CDR3 protein: CAWSISYSNQPQHF
V gene: TRBV5-1; CDR3 protein: CASSTRTGNTGELFF
V gene: TRBV7-2; CDR3 protein: CASSARDRDSYEQYF
V gene: TRBV2; CDR3 protein: CASKKQEKLFF
V gene: TRBV7-2; CDR3 protein: CASSPGGREGAYEQYF
V gene: TRBV5-6; CDR3 protein: CASSLGPQGASWFF
V gene: TRBV5-4; CDR3 protein: CASSWTSGRGTGELFF
V gene: TRBV18; CDR3 protein: CASSPITVQTSEEAFF
V gene: TRBV5-4; CDR3 protein: CASSSTGTSGRVLLEQYF
V gene: TRBV5-1; CDR3 protein: CASSFDGSSYNEQFF
V gene: TRBV29-1; CDR3 protein: CSVEDPPDAWTGGAGEVETQYF
V gene: TRBV10-3; CDR3 protein: CAISESIGGGTQYF
V gene: TRBV7-2; CDR3 protein: CASSFRDSLRNTGELFF
V gene: TRBV6-5; CDR3 protein: CATKMLAGVRNEQFF
V gene: TRBV6-5; CDR3 protein: CASSYSSGSYNEQFF
V gene: TRBV27; CDR3 protein: CASSPRWHTDTQYF
V gene: TRBV29-1; CDR3 protein: CSVARETEAFF
V gene: TRBV4-1; CDR3 protein: CASSQTGLSYEQYF